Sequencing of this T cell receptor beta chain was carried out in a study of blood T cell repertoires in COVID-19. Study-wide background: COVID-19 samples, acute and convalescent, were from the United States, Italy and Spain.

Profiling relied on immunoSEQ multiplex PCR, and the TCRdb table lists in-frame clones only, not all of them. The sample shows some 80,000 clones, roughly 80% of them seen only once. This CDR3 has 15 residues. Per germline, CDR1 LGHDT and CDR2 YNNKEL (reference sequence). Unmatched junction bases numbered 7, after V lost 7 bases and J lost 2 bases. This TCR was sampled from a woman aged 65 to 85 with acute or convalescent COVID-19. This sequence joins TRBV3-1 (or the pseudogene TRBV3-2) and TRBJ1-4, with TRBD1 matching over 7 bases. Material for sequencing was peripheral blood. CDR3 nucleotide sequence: TGTGCCAGCACCCCTGAGGGGGCGACTAATGAAAAACTGTTTTTT. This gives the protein CASTPEGATNEKLFF.